Following are 15 T cell receptor beta chains from one sample sequenced in a study of preoperative IRX-2 immunotherapy in early breast cancer. Assay: immunoSEQ multiplex PCR; the TCRdb copy retains only in-frame clones and omits some. The sample records about 98,000 clones, 75% to 90% being singletons. The treatment is: preoperative locoregional IRX-2 cytokine immunotherapy. Sequenced material: tumor tissue, taken after IRX-2 immunotherapy. The receptors were gathered from a human donor with breast cancer.

V gene TRBV28 combines with J gene TRBJ1-5, with 9 bases aligning to TRBD1. The CDR3 contains 19 residues. Germline V gene sequence: CDR1 MDHEN, CDR2 SYDVKM. Trimming at V came to 4 bases and at J to 2 bases, leaving 15 bases not matched to a gene. Here the CDR3 reads CASSSFLGTGNEGNQPQHF. As DNA, the CDR3 is TGTGCCAGCAGTTCTTTTCTGGGGACAGGGAATGAAGGCAATCAGCCCCAGCATTTT.

This clone was observed once. The V call is TRBV5-1, the J call TRBJ2-2, with TRBD2 matching over 8 bases. J gave up 7 bases and V 0 bases, and 5 bases lay outside the gene matches. The germline gives CDR1 SGHRS, CDR2 YFSETQ. The CDR3 contains 15 residues. CDR3 in amino acids: CASSLAGGQGGELFF. CDR3 sequence (DNA): TGCGCCAGCAGCTTGGCGGGGGGGCAGGGCGGGGAGCTGTTTTTT.

The CDR3 DNA is TGTGCCAGCAGCCCACAAATGATACTGAACACTGAAGCTTTCTTT. Its protein product is CASSPQMILNTEAFF. The rearrangement joins TRBV28 to TRBJ1-1; D gene unclear. The CDR3 totals 15 residues. Trimming pared 6 bases from V and 0 bases from J, leaving 14 bases between. The germline V gene has CDR1 MDHEN and CDR2 SYDVKM.

The V and J genes are TRBV6-8 and TRBJ1-5; D gene ambiguous. This CDR3 region has 15 residues. V lost 6 bases and J 3 bases, leaving 15 bases between the germline ends. Looked up from germline, CDR1 is MNHGY and CDR2 is SAAAGT. In DNA, the CDR3 is TGTGCCAGCAGCCGAGGAAGCGGGGACAATCAGCCCCAGCATTTT. Translated: CASSRGSGDNQPQHF.

This clone appeared a few times. V is TRBV12-5 and J is TRBJ2-5; 9 bases map to TRBD2. Per germline, CDR1 LGHNT and CDR2 FRNRAP. The J segment lost 4 bases and the V segment lost 7 bases, leaving 7 bases of the junction unmatched. The CDR3 consists of 14 residues. CDR3 nucleotide sequence: TGTGCTAGTGAATATAGCGGGAGCTTAGAGACCCAGTACTTC. Translated: CASEYSGSLETQYF.

The chain uses TRBV29-1 and TRBJ2-7; TRBD2 is a possible D gene (6 bases). Trimming cost V 4 bases and J 2 bases, with 15 bases left between them. Germline V CDR1 and CDR2: SQVTM, ANQGSEA. The CDR3 is 14 amino acids. The CDR3 loop reads CSVGGGERPYEQYF. Here the CDR3 DNA reads TGCAGCGTTGGAGGAGGGGAAAGGCCCTACGAGCAGTACTTC.

V and J are TRBV5-1 and TRBJ2-3, with 11 bases fitting TRBD2. This CDR3 comprises 15 residues. The trim removed 4 bases at V and 1 base at J, leaving 2 bases unmatched. Per germline, CDR1 SGHRS and CDR2 YFSETQ. The CDR3 DNA reads TGCGCCAGCAGCACGACTAGCGGGGGCACAGATACGCAGTATTTT. It codes for CASSTTSGGTDTQYF.

CDR3 bases: TGTGCCTCAGGGGGAACAGGGTCAAGAGATACGCAGTATTTT. This codes for CASGGTGSRDTQYF. This chain joins TRBV6-8 and TRBJ2-3, with 7 bases that match TRBD1. With V trimmed by 11 bases and J by 5 bases, 13 bases remained unmatched. From germline, CDR1 is MNHGY and CDR2 SAAAGT. This CDR3 is built from 14 residues.

V and J are TRBV5-1 and TRBJ1-2; 7 positions match TRBD1. J gave up 7 bases and V 5 bases, and 20 bases lay outside the gene matches. This CDR3 has 17 amino acids. Germline assignment: CDR1 SGHRS and CDR2 YFSETQ. The CDR3 here is CASRGGSWDSELGGYTF. In DNA, the CDR3 is TGCGCCAGCAGGGGGGGCTCCTGGGACAGCGAACTTGGTGGCTACACCTTC.

The chain uses TRBV30 and TRBJ2-5, with D possibly TRBD1 on 5 matching bases. This CDR3 comprises 15 residues. Germline V gene sequence: CDR1 GTSNPN, CDR2 SVGIG (reference sequence). The germline V and J ends were trimmed by 0 bases and 5 bases, with 16 bases remaining between them. The CDR3 is CAWSVQRGWVETQYF. The CDR3 bases are TGTGCCTGGAGTGTACAAAGGGGTTGGGTCGAGACCCAGTACTTC.

This chain's CDR3 is CASSPKGSNTEAFF. The CDR3 DNA sequence: TGTGCCAGCAGCCCAAAGGGGTCGAACACTGAAGCTTTCTTT. The V call is TRBV11-3, the J call TRBJ1-1; perhaps TRBD1 as D (5 bases). Germline CDR1 is SGHNT and CDR2 is YENEEA. The CDR3 is made up of 14 amino acids. Trimming stripped 5 bases from V and 1 base from J, with 11 bases between.

The rearrangement uses TRBV14 and TRBJ2-1, with 8 bases fitting TRBD2. The CDR3 totals 14 residues. With V trimmed by 6 bases and J by 7 bases, 8 bases remained unmatched. Germline assignment: CDR1 SGHDN and CDR2 FVKESK. This CDR3 is CASSRIAGMNEQFF. In nucleotides, the CDR3 is TGTGCCAGCAGTCGGATAGCGGGGATGAATGAGCAGTTCTTC.

The gene calls are TRBV6-8 and TRBJ1-2; 9 bases match TRBD1. Germline lookup yields CDR1 MNHGY and CDR2 SAAAGT. CDR3 size: 14 residues. The V and J ends lost 6 bases and 5 bases, in that order; junction bases with no gene match: 7. CDR3 in amino acids: CASRRTGVDYGYTF. The CDR3 bases are TGTGCCAGCAGGCGGACAGGGGTTGATTATGGCTACACCTTC.

The rearrangement links TRBV28 to TRBJ2-5; D gene unclear. V gave up 6 bases and J gave up 4 bases, with 9 bases separating them. CDR1 is MDHEN and CDR2 is SYDVKM in the germline V gene. The length of the CDR3 is 12 residues. In nucleotides, the CDR3 is TGTGCCAGCAGCTTTACCCCAGAGACCCAGTACTTC. This translates into CASSFTPETQYF.

CDR3 coding DNA: TGTGCCAGCAGCCGGGGTGGGGGTCAGCCCCAGCATTTT. Translating gives CASSRGGGQPQHF. The chain recombines TRBV6-8 with TRBJ1-5; D perhaps matches TRBD1 (5 bases). This CDR3 comprises 13 residues. Germline V lookup: CDR1 MNHGY, CDR2 SAAAGT. V lost 6 bases and J lost 6, with 12 bases in between.